This TCR beta chain was observed in a study of T cell responses to AZD1222 COVID-19 vaccine (dated by TCRdb to the early 2020s). For the study in its entirety: AZD1222 recipients whose second dose came at about 4 weeks and those whose second dose came at about 12 weeks were combined into one group, since spike-specific TCR depth and breadth did not differ between the two schedules. TCR sequencing was performed for 230 to 250 trial participants, of whom approximately 200 were given two doses of AZD1222 and approximately 26 were given two doses of MenACWY control vaccine. Trial participants were enrolled by age into 18-55, 56-69 and 70-plus year subgroups, with about 150, 28 and 57 TCR-sequenced participants respectively. Study-level results and caveats: In the small 56-69-year group, the increase in depth fell short of significance, most likely because of low power. Spike-specific TCR breadth and depth rose significantly after two AZD1222 doses compared with day 0 and with MenACWY recipients. Participants were mostly white British, with more females than males. The authors suggested clonal diversity may have been underestimated. The vaccine-associated CD4 TCRs covered the entire spike protein, and the dominant responses fell in regions 160-218 and 743-854. Conclusions about previously exposed vaccinees are limited, since just six or seven AZD1222 recipients were seropositive for SARS-CoV-2 at baseline. Because no day 14 peak-response samples were available, repertoires were characterized only after the peak T cell response. Epitopes outside the regions mutated in the B.1.351 and B.1.1.7 variants were reportedly recognized by nearly half of the unique spike-specific TCRs.

The CDR3 regions of human TCRbeta chains were analyzed by immunosequencing. In the original analysis: TCRs in the repertoires were matched against a reference library of SARS-CoV-2-specific TCRs that had been generated with the MIRA antigen-specificity platform. Breadth was defined as the fraction of unique TCRs that were SARS-CoV-2-associated. Depth was defined as the fraction of total T cells that were SARS-CoV-2-associated. Using the MIRA data, each spike-specific TCR was assigned both to the spike region to which the TCR was reactive and to a CD4 or CD8 class. Log10-transformed breadth and depth values were compared by one-way ANOVA with Sidak's multiple comparisons tests. TCRdb took over this immuneACCESS table, retaining in-frame rearrangements with V and J assigned. Such tables are incomplete; in checked studies, under half of the missing clones stem from an unresolved V gene, and the remainder is unexplained. That table is the source of V, J and clone size, and D and trimming were worked out from the DNA. This sample gives about 92,000 clones in total; approximately 91% of them show up just once. The ten largest make up about 7.5% of the sample.

As to this clone: The specificity of this receptor is unknown. No base qualities exist here, and no much larger clone lies one base off it.

The CDR3, cysteine through phenylalanine, is 17 amino acids long. Only the CDR3 region is kept as DNA, spanning 51 bases read in frame from base 1. V and J are trimmed by 6 bases and 3 bases, and the gene matches miss 11 bases of the junction. CDR1 and CDR2 are read off the germline V gene as MNHEY and SVGEGT. The sample's time point, from its label and the paper: baseline before first vaccination. Vaccinee samples came from UK trials COV001 and COV002, including a single-blind randomized controlled phase 2/3 trial of AZD1222 (ChAdOx1 nCoV-19) in healthy adults. For TCRbeta chain sequencing, PBMC samples from trial participants were taken at day 0 and at day 28 after the second dose.

This TCR came from an adult in good health. The material was peripheral blood, obtained on day 0 of AZD1222 vaccination. Here the chain combines TRBV6-2 or TRBV6-3 and TRBJ2-2, and TRBD2 matches 9 of the central bases. Here the CDR3 is given as CASSSAGIAGDTGELFF. The DNA sequence follows: TGTGCCAGCAGCTCTGCCGGGATAGCGGGAGACACCGGGGAGCTGTTTTTT.